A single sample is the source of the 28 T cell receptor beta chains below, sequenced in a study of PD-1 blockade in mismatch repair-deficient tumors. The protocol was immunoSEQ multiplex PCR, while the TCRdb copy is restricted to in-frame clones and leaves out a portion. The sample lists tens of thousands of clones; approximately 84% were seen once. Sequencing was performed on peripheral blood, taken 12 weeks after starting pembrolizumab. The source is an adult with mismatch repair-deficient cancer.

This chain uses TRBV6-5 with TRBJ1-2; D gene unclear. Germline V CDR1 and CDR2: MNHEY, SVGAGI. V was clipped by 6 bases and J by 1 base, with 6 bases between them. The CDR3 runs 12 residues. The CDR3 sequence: CASSANNYGYTF. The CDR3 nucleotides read TGTGCCAGCAGCGCAAATAACTATGGCTACACCTTC.

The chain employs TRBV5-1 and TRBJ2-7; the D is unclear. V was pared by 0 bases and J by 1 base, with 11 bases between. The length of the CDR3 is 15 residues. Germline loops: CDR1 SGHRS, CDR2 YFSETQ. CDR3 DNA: TGCGCCAGCAGCTTGGATGGCCTGACTTCCTACGAGCAGTACTTC. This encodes CASSLDGLTSYEQYF.

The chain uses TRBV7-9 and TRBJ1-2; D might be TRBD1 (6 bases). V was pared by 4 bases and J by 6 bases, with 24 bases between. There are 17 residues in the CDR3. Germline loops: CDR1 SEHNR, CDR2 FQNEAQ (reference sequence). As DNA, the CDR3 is TGTGCCAGCAGCTCCTGGGACACGAGGAGAGGCTATAATGGCTACACCTTC. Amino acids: CASSSWDTRRGYNGYTF.

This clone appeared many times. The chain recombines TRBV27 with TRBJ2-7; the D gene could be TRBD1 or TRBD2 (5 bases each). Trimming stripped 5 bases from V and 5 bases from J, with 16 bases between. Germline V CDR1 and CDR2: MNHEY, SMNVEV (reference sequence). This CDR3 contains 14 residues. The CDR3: CASSQDWGNDEQYF. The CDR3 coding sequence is TGTGCCAGCAGTCAGGACTGGGGGAACGACGAGCAGTACTTC.

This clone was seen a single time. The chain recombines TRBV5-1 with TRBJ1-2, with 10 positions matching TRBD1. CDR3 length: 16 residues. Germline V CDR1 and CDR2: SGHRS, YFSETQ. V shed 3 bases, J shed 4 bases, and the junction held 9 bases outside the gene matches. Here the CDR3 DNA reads TGCGCCAGCAGCTCCGCGGAGACAGGGGGCTTCTATGGCTACACCTTC. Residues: CASSSAETGGFYGYTF.

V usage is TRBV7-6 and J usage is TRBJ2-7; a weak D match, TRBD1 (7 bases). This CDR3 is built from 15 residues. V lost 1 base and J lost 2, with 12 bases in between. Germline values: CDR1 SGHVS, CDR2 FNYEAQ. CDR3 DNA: TGTGCCAGCAGCTTAGAGGGGGGACAGACCTACGAGCAGTACTTC. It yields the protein CASSLEGGQTYEQYF.

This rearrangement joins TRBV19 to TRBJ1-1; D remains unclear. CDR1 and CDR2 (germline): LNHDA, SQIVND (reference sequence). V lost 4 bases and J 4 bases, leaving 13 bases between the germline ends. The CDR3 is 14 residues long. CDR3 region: CASSKTTLGTEAFF. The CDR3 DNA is TGTGCCAGTAGTAAAACAACTTTGGGCACTGAAGCTTTCTTT.

The CDR3: CASSISLNNEQFF. CDR3 nucleotide sequence: TGTGCCAGCAGCATCAGCCTGAACAATGAGCAGTTCTTC. The V and J genes are TRBV7-9 and TRBJ2-1; the D is unclear. V lost 5 bases, J lost 5 bases, and 10 bases lay in between. This CDR3 is 13 amino acids long. CDR1 and CDR2 from the germline V gene are SEHNR and FQNEAQ (reference sequence).

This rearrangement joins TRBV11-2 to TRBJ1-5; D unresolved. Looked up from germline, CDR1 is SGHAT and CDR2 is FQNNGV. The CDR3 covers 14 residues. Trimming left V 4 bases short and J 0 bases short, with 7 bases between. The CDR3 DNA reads TGTGCCAGCAGCTCTGATGATAGCAATCAGCCCCAGCATTTT. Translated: CASSSDDSNQPQHF.

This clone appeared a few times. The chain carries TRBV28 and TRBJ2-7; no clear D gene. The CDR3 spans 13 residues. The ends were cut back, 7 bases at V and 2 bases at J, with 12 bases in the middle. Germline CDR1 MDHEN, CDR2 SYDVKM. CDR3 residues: CASNGPYTYEQYF. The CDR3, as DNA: TGTGCCAGCAACGGGCCGTATACCTACGAGCAGTACTTC.

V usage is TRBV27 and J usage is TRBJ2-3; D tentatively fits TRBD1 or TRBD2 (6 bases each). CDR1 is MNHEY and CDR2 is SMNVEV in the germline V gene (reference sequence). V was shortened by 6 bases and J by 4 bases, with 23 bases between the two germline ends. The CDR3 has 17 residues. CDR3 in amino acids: CASRVKGSAEGADTQYF. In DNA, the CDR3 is TGTGCCAGCAGGGTTAAAGGTAGTGCGGAGGGGGCAGATACGCAGTATTTT.

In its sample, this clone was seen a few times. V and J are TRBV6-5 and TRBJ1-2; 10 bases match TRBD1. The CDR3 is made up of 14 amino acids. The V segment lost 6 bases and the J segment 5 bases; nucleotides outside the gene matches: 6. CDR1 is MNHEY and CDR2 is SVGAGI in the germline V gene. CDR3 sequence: CASSLAGQGYGYTF. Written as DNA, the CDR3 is TGTGCCAGCAGCCTGGCGGGACAGGGGTATGGCTACACCTTC.

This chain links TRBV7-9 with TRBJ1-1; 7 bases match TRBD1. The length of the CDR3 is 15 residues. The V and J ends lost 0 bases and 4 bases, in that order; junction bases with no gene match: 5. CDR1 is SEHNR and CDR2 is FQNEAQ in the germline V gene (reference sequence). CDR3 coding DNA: TGTGCCAGCAGCTTAGCATCGACAGGGATCACTGAAGCTTTCTTT. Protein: CASSLASTGITEAFF.

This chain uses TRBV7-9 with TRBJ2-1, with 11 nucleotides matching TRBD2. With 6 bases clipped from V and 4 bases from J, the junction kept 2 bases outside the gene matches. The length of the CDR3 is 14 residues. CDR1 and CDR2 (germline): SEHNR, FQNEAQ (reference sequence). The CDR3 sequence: CASSWTSGYNEQFF. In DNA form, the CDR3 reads TGTGCCAGCAGTTGGACTAGCGGGTACAATGAGCAGTTCTTC.

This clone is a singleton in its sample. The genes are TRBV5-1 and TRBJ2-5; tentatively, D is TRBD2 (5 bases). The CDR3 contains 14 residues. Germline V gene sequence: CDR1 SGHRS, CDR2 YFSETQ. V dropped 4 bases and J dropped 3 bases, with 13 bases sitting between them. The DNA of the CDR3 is TGCGCCAGCAGCCCTCTACTAGAGAAAGAGACCCAGTACTTC. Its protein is CASSPLLEKETQYF.

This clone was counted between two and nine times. CDR3 sequence (DNA): TGTGCCACCCAATGGGGGAACACTGAAGCTTTCTTT. Its translation: CATQWGNTEAFF. This chain connects TRBV4-2 to TRBJ1-1, with D hard to call. This CDR3 has 12 amino acids. Between the trimmed V and J ends, which lost 10 bases and 1 base, there was a span of 10 bases. Germline CDR1 LGHNA, CDR2 YNFKEQ.

In DNA, the CDR3 is TGTGCCAGCAGCTTGTACCCGGGACAGGGGAACGGGGAGCTGTTTTTT. Amino acid sequence: CASSLYPGQGNGELFF. V and J are TRBV7-6 and TRBJ2-2; 10 nucleotides match TRBD1. CDR3 size: 16 residues. The junction had 8 bases not matched to a gene; V was cut back by 3 bases and J by 7 bases. CDR1 is SGHVS and CDR2 is FNYEAQ in the germline V gene.

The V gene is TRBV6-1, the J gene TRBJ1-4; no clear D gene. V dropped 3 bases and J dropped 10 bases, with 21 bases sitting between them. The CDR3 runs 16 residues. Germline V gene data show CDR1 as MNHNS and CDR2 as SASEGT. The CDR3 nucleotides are TGTGCCAGCAGTGACCAAAACCCCCGGACTGCGGGAAAACTGTTTTTT. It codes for CASSDQNPRTAGKLFF.

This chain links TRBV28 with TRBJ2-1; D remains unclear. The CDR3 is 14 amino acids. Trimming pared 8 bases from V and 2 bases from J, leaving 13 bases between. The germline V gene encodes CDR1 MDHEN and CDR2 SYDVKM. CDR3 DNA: TGTGCCAGCCTTACCGCGGCGGCCTACAATGAGCAGTTCTTC. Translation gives CASLTAAAYNEQFF. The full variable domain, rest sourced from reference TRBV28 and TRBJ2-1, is DVKVTQSSRYLVKRTGEKVFLECVQDMDHENMFWYRQDPGLGLRLIYFSYDVKMKEKGDIPEGYSVSREKKERFSLILESASTNQTSMYLCASLTAAAYNEQFFGPGTRLTVL.

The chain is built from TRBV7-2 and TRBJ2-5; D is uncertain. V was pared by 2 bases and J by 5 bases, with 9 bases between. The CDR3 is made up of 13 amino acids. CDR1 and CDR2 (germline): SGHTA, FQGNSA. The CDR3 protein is CASSLFGEETQYF. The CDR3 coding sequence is TGTGCCAGCAGCTTATTTGGAGAGGAGACCCAGTACTTC.

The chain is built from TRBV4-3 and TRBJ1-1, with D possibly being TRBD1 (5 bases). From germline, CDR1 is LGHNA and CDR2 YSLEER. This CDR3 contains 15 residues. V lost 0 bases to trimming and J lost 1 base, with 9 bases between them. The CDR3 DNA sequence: TGCGCCAGCAGCCAAGATCAGGGACCGAACACTGAAGCTTTCTTT. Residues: CASSQDQGPNTEAFF.

In DNA, the CDR3 is TGTGCCAGCAGTGAAACTGGCGCGGCCTACGAGCAGTACTTC. This gives the protein CASSETGAAYEQYF. The V call is TRBV2, the J call TRBJ2-7; D gene ambiguous. Germline CDR1 SNHLY, CDR2 FYNNEI. This CDR3 is 14 amino acids long. V lost 2 bases, J lost 2 bases, and 10 bases lay in between.

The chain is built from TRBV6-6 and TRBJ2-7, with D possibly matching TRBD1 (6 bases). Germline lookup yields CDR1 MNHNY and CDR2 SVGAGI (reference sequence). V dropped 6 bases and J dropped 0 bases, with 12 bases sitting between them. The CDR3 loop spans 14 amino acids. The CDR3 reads CASSHRDTSYEQYF. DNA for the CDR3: TGTGCCAGCAGCCACCGGGACACCTCCTACGAGCAGTACTTC.

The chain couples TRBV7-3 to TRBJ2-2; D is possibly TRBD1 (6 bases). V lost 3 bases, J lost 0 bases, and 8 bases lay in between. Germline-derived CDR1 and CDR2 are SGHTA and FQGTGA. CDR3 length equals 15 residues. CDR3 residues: CASSFGTPNTGELFF. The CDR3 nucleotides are TGTGCCAGCAGCTTCGGGACACCGAACACCGGGGAGCTGTTTTTT.

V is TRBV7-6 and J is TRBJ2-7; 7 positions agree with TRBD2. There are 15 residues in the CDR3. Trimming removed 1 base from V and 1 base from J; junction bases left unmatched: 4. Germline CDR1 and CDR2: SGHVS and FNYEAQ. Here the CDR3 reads CASSLEAGPSYEQYF. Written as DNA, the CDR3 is TGTGCCAGCAGCTTAGAAGCGGGGCCTTCCTACGAGCAGTACTTC.

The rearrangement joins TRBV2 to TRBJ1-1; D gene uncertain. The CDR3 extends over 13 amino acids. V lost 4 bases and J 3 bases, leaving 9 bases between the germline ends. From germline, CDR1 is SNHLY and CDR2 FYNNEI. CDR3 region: CASSAEADTEAFF. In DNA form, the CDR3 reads TGTGCCAGCAGTGCGGAAGCGGACACTGAAGCTTTCTTT.

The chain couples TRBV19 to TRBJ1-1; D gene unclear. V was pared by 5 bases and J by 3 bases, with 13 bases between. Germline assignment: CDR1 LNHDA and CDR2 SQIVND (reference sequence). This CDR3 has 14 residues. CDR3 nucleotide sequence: TGTGCCAGTAGTTACGGCGGGGAAGACACTGAAGCTTTCTTT. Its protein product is CASSYGGEDTEAFF.

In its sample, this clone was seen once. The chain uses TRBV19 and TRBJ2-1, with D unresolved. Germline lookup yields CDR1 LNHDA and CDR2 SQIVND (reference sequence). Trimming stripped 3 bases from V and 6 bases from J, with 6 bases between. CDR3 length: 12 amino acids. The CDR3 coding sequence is TGTGCCAGTAGTATTGACGGCAATGAGCAGTTCTTC. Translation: CASSIDGNEQFF. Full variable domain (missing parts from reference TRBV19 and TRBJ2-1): DGGITQSPKYLFRKEGQNVTLSCEQNLNHDAMYWYRQDPGQGLRLIYYSQIVNDFQKGDIAEGYSVSREKKESFPLTVTSAQKNPTAFYLCASSIDGNEQFFGPGTRLTVL.